The T cell receptor (beta chain) described here comes from a study of T cell responses to AZD1222 COVID-19 vaccine (dated by TCRdb to about 2021). With respect to the entire study: A total of 233 trial participants underwent TCR sequencing, of whom around 200 received two doses of AZD1222 and about 25 received two doses of the MenACWY control vaccine. Enrollment into the trials was organized by age into subgroups of 18-55, 56-69 and 70-plus years, and those subgroups contained approximately 150, 30 and 60 TCR-sequenced participants, respectively. Broader findings and caveats from the paper: No day 14 peak-response samples were available, so repertoires were characterized only after the peak T cell response. Most participants were white British and females outnumbered males, and the authors suggested that clonal diversity may have been underestimated. Conclusions about previously exposed vaccinees were limited because only a handful of AZD1222 recipients were SARS-CoV-2 seropositive at baseline. Vaccine-associated CD4 TCRs spanned the whole spike protein, with dominant responses in regions 160-218 and 743-854. The 56-69-year group was small, and its depth increase did not reach significance, likely because of low power. Epitopes outside the regions mutated in the B.1.351 and B.1.1.7 variants were reportedly recognized by nearly half of the unique spike-specific TCRs. A significant rise in spike-specific TCR breadth and depth was observed after two AZD1222 doses relative to day 0 and relative to MenACWY recipients.

Points on this clone: The clone's antigen remains unknown. No per-base quality is available; no much larger clone lies one base away.

The sample's time point label, in plain terms: baseline before first vaccination. Explained via the paper, the treatment or condition label denotes: meningococcal conjugate vaccine given as trial control. Samples from vaccinated people were obtained from the UK trials COV001 and COV002, which included a single-blind randomized controlled phase 2/3 trial of AZD1222 (ChAdOx1 nCoV-19) in healthy adults. Trial participant PBMC samples were collected at day 0 and day 28 after the second dose for TCRbeta chain sequencing. The CDR3 regions of human TCRbeta chains were analyzed by immunosequencing. In the authors' own workflow: TCRs in the repertoires were matched against a reference library of SARS-CoV-2-specific TCRs that had been generated with the MIRA antigen-specificity platform. Breadth was defined as the fraction of unique TCRs that were SARS-CoV-2-associated, and depth was defined as the fraction of total T cells that were SARS-CoV-2-associated. Each spike-specific TCR was assigned to its reactive spike region and to a CD4 or CD8 class using the MIRA data. Log10-transformed breadth and depth values were compared by one-way ANOVA with Sidak's multiple comparisons tests. Drawn from immuneACCESS, this table holds only the in-frame rearrangements with V and J called that TCRdb kept. Clones are partly lost; checked studies trace under half to an unresolved V gene and leave the rest unexplained. Clone size and V and J calls were adopted from that table, with D and trimming inferred from the DNA. The sample profile shows 53,000 or so clones; roughly 85% of them were found once. The top ten hold around 20% of the sample.

The CDR3 sequence holds 15 residues, the cysteine and phenylalanine included. Only CDR3 DNA is held: 45 bases, read in frame from base 1. CDR1 and CDR2, looked up from the germline V gene, are SGHTA and FQGNSA. Here V drops 3 bases and J drops 3 bases, and the junction holds 8 bases not matched to any gene. Sequenced here: peripheral blood, sampled on day 0 of MenACWY control vaccination. The sequence was obtained from an adult in good health. Recombination joined TRBV7-2 with TRBJ2-7; TRBD2 fits 7 bases in the junction. The base sequence is TGTGCCAGCAGCTTGGGCCTAGCGGACTACTACGAGCAGTACTTC. Its protein is CASSLGLADYYEQYF.